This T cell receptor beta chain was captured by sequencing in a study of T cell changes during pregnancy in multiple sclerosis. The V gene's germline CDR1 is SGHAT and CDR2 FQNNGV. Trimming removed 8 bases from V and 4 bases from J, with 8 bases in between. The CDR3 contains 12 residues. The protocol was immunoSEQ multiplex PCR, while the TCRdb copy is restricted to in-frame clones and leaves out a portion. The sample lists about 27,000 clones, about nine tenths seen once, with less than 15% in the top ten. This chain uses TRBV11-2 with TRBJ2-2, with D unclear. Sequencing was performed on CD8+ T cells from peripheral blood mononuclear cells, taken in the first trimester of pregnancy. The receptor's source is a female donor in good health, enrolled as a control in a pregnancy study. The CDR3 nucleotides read TGTGCCAGCCGAAGGAGCACCGGGGAGCTGTTTTTT. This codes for CASRRSTGELFF.